The rows below give T cell receptor beta chains drawn from one sample of a study of CD8 T cells in Susac syndrome. TCRdb fed the immunoSEQ multiplex PCR reads into MiXCR, producing one record per CDR3 protein. The sample has 95,000 to 150,000 distinct CDR3 sequences; over 90% are singletons. Sequences were obtained from CD8+ T cells from PBMCs. These receptors all come from a human donor with Susac syndrome. Each CDR3 is given with its conserved first and last residue. The order of the fields is V gene, CDR3 length, J gene, D gene, clone size, CDR3 protein, CDR3 DNA. D genes are given only for firm matches. Expanded clones are given a class, and other clones once, few, many or no size at all.

TRBV27	11	TRBJ2-7	TRBD2	few	CASGGGYEQYF	TGTGCCAGCGGCGGGGGCTACGAGCAGTACTTC
TRBV4-1	15	TRBJ1-2	-	-	CASSQDPGVVAGYTF	TGCGCCAGCAGCCAAGACCCAGGGGTCGTGGCTGGCTACACCTTC
TRBV27	15	TRBJ2-7	TRBD2	-	CASSPQLAGLYEQYF	TGTGCCAGCAGTCCGCAACTAGCGGGACTCTACGAGCAGTACTTC
TRBV13	15	TRBJ2-7	TRBD1	-	CASSPLGQGSDEQYF	TGTGCCAGCAGCCCACTCGGACAGGGGTCCGACGAGCAGTACTTC
TRBV28	11	TRBJ1-5	-	-	CASSHNQPQHF	TGTGCCAGCAGTCACAATCAGCCCCAGCATTTT
TRBV29-1	13	TRBJ2-7	-	-	CSVMTGSSYEQYF	TGCAGCGTCATGACAGGTAGCTCCTACGAGCAGTACTTC
TRBV30	15	TRBJ1-4	TRBD1	-	CAWGTGVATNEKLFF	TGTGCCTGGGGCACAGGGGTAGCAACTAATGAAAAACTGTTTTTT
TRBV11-2	15	TRBJ1-4	-	-	CASSLEARQEEKLFF	TGTGCCAGCAGCTTAGAGGCCAGGCAGGAGGAAAAACTGTTTTTT
TRBV27	14	TRBJ1-4	-	-	CASSLYRLGEKLFF	TGTGCCAGCAGTTTATACAGGCTTGGTGAAAAACTGTTTTTT
TRBV20-1	15	TRBJ2-3	-	-	CSARPSSSVRDTQYF	TGCAGTGCTAGACCGTCTAGTTCGGTTCGAGATACGCAGTATTTT
TRBV7-6	15	TRBJ2-4	-	-	CASRASTLAKNIQYF	TGTGCCAGCAGGGCATCTACCCTAGCCAAAAACATTCAGTACTTC
TRBV6-5	13	TRBJ2-5	TRBD1	-	CASKGQGGETQYF	TGTGCCAGCAAAGGACAGGGGGGTGAGACCCAGTACTTC
TRBV25-1	16	TRBJ1-3	-	-	CASSGEVGASGNTIYF	TGTGCCAGCAGTGGAGAGGTAGGGGCCTCTGGAAACACCATATATTTT
TRBV18	17	TRBJ2-7	TRBD2	-	CASSSWIAGGPDYEQYF	TGTGCCAGCTCAAGCTGGATCGCGGGGGGCCCTGACTACGAGCAGTACTTC
TRBV3-1	16	TRBJ2-2	-	-	CASSQDFVTYPGELFF	TGTGCCAGCAGCCAGGACTTCGTGACCTATCCCGGGGAGCTGTTTTTT
TRBV25-1	16	TRBJ1-2	-	-	CASSPKAFLEVYGYTF	TGTGCCAGCAGTCCGAAAGCCTTCTTAGAGGTCTATGGCTACACCTTC
TRBV15	12	TRBJ2-7	-	-	CATSREVNEQYF	TGTGCCACCAGCAGAGAGGTCAACGAACAGTACTTC
TRBV23-1	14	TRBJ2-3	-	once	CASSQGARTDTQYF	TGCGCCAGCAGTCAAGGGGCCCGGACAGATACGCAGTATTTT
TRBV5-6	15	TRBJ2-4	TRBD2	-	CASSLALAGRNIQYF	TGTGCCAGCAGCTTGGCCCTAGCGGGGCGAAACATTCAGTACTTC
TRBV13	13	TRBJ1-5	-	few	CASSLGSNQPQHF	TGTGCCAGCAGCTTAGGTAGCAATCAGCCCCAGCATTTT
TRBV20-1	12	TRBJ1-1	-	-	CSALQMNTEAFF	TGCAGTGCCCTCCAGATGAACACTGAAGCTTTCTTT
TRBV9	12	TRBJ2-3	-	-	CASSVVPDTQYF	TGTGCCAGCAGCGTAGTTCCAGATACGCAGTATTTT
TRBV29-1	12	TRBJ1-1	-	-	CSVEQLNTEAFF	TGCAGCGTTGAACAGTTAAACACTGAAGCTTTCTTT
TRBV9	17	TRBJ1-1	-	-	CASSVAWELSMDTEAFF	TGTGCCAGCAGCGTAGCTTGGGAGTTATCCATGGACACTGAAGCTTTCTTT
TRBV18	16	TRBJ1-1	-	-	CASSPTAGRMNTEAFF	TGTGCCAGCTCACCAACGGCGGGCAGAATGAACACTGAAGCTTTCTTT
TRBV27	12	TRBJ1-1	-	-	CASSPGRIEAFF	TGTGCCAGCAGTCCAGGACGGATTGAAGCTTTCTTT
TRBV7-9	16	TRBJ2-7	TRBD2	-	CASSSTSGGPDYEQYF	TGTGCCAGCAGCTCGACTAGCGGGGGGCCCGACTACGAGCAGTACTTC
TRBV20-1	15	TRBJ2-4	-	-	CSANKQELAKNIQYF	TGCAGTGCTAATAAACAGGAGCTAGCCAAAAACATTCAGTACTTC
TRBV13	14	TRBJ2-7	-	-	CASSWVRGSYEQYF	TGTGCCAGCAGCTGGGTCAGGGGTTCCTACGAGCAGTACTTC
TRBV7-9	12	TRBJ2-5	-	-	CASSPWGKTQYF	TGTGCCAGCAGCCCCTGGGGAAAGACCCAGTACTTC
TRBV27	13	TRBJ2-3	-	-	CASSLSFTDTQYF	TGTGCCAGCAGTCTTTCCTTCACAGATACGCAGTATTTT
TRBV29-1	12	TRBJ1-3	-	-	CSVEDRAGAIYF	TGCAGCGTTGAAGATCGGGCAGGAGCCATATATTTT
TRBV29-1	13	TRBJ2-7	TRBD1	-	CSASRQGPNEQYF	TGCAGCGCCTCTCGACAGGGCCCCAACGAGCAGTACTTC
TRBV12-3/TRBV12-4	12	TRBJ1-5	-	-	CASTLDNQPQHF	TGTGCCAGCACCTTGGATAATCAGCCCCAGCATTTT
TRBV6-7	20	TRBJ1-1	-	-	CASSYQVYGGGSYMNTEAFF	TGTGCCAGCAGTTATCAGGTGTACGGGGGCGGCTCGTACATGAACACTGAAGCTTTCTTT
TRBV30	15	TRBJ1-2	-	-	CAWSVWGGLHVGYTF	TGTGCCTGGAGTGTATGGGGAGGGCTTCACGTTGGCTACACCTTC
TRBV24-1	14	TRBJ2-7	TRBD1	-	CATSDWDRGGEQYF	TGTGCCACCAGTGATTGGGACAGGGGAGGCGAGCAGTACTTC
TRBV15	14	TRBJ2-5	-	-	CATSRDNRRETQYF	TGTGCCACCAGCAGAGACAACAGGCGGGAGACCCAGTACTTC
TRBV6-5	13	TRBJ1-2	-	-	CASSPEALEGYTF	TGTGCCAGCAGCCCGGAGGCGCTTGAAGGCTACACCTTC
TRBV6-2/TRBV6-3	15	TRBJ2-7	-	-	CASSYSNRAAHEQYF	TGTGCCAGCAGTTACTCGAACAGGGCTGCCCACGAGCAGTACTTC
TRBV29-1	17	TRBJ2-6	-	-	CSVVFGGPSSGANVLTF	TGCAGCGTTGTTTTCGGGGGGCCTAGCTCTGGGGCCAACGTCCTGACTTTC
TRBV25-1	16	TRBJ1-1	TRBD1	-	CASSGNRGRGNTEAFF	TGTGCCAGCAGTGGGAACAGGGGGCGCGGGAACACTGAAGCTTTCTTT
TRBV20-1	14	TRBJ2-3	-	-	CSARDLGSTDTQYF	TGCAGTGCTAGAGATCTGGGGAGCACAGATACGCAGTATTTT
TRBV20-1	15	TRBJ1-6	TRBD1	-	CSARDGTGEDSPLHF	TGCAGTGCTAGAGACGGGACAGGGGAGGATTCACCCCTCCACTTT
TRBV15	15	TRBJ2-7	TRBD1	-	CATSRETGGPYEQYF	TGTGCCACCAGCAGAGAGACAGGGGGTCCCTACGAGCAGTACTTC
TRBV3-1	15	TRBJ1-5	-	-	CASSLSPAGNQPQHF	TGTGCCAGCAGCCTATCCCCAGCCGGCAATCAGCCCCAGCATTTT
TRBV13	11	TRBJ2-3	-	-	CASSPLGGQYF	TGTGCCAGCAGTCCCCTCGGGGGGCAGTATTTT
TRBV7-9	15	TRBJ1-2	-	-	CASRTIIGGLGGYTF	TGTGCCAGCAGGACGATCATTGGGGGGCTTGGAGGCTACACCTTC
TRBV7-8	16	TRBJ2-3	TRBD2	-	CASSPWTSGVTDTQYF	TGTGCCAGCAGCCCCTGGACTAGCGGGGTCACAGATACGCAGTATTTT
TRBV6-5	15	TRBJ2-1	TRBD1	-	CASSYSPGQHNEQFF	TGTGCCAGCAGTTACTCCCCGGGACAGCACAATGAGCAGTTCTTC
TRBV27	12	TRBJ2-7	TRBD2	-	CASSWGGSEQYF	TGTGCCAGCAGTTGGGGGGGTAGCGAGCAGTACTTC
TRBV9	12	TRBJ2-7	-	-	CASSAAMDEQYF	TGTGCCAGCAGCGCAGCTATGGACGAGCAGTACTTC
TRBV27	15	TRBJ2-3	TRBD1	-	CASSFLTGGTDTQYF	TGTGCCAGCAGTTTCCTAACAGGGGGCACAGATACGCAGTATTTT
TRBV1	16	TRBJ1-6	-	-	CTSSQGPGVMNSPLHF	TGCACCAGCAGCCAAGGCCCAGGGGTCATGAATTCACCCCTCCACTTT